Given below is one T cell receptor (beta chain) in context. As yet, its antigen is unknown. This PCR relied on a set of 60 Vbeta primers and 13 Jbeta primers. Using immunoSEQ multiplex PCR, the repertoire was profiled, and TCRdb retains in-frame clones only, with some absent. The table lists fewer than 60,000 clones, about 80% of them singletons. The sample comes from a study of cytomegalovirus exposure and HLA in healthy donors. Study-wide findings and caveats: Productive rates of about 90% or about 30% were seen for most TCR beta V segments in an earlier analysis. Beyond CMV serostatus, there was no information to go on about immune exposure. What a later analysis reportedly showed was that an Asian-associated ancestry cluster had fewer N-insertions than the roughly 670-donor mean. It was confirmed in vitro that three of the CMV-associated chains were specific for CMV antigens.

The CDR3 consists of 12 residues. V lost 5 bases, J lost 7 bases, and 4 bases stayed unmatched. The germline CDR1 and CDR2 sequences are LGHNT and FRNRAP. This receptor was taken from a man in his fifties or sixties in good health and CMV-seronegative. Specimen: PBMCs. This chain links TRBV12-5 with TRBJ2-7; 8 bases align to TRBD2. The CDR3 loop reads CASGPREGEQYF. The CDR3, as DNA: TGTGCTAGTGGTCCCCGGGAGGGAGAGCAGTACTTC.